This TCR beta chain derives from a study of T cells in tuberculosis. Study details: In South Africa, adults with active tuberculosis were compared with IGRA-negative and latently infected IGRA-positive adolescents. Study-level points and caveats: Shorter CDR3-alpha in active tuberculosis partly drove smaller distances. Samples were chosen by availability of cryopreserved specimens.

Method: immunoSEQ multiplex PCR; TCRdb's copy keeps in-frame clones and lacks some. The sample shows about 34,000 clones, under 95% of them seen only once. Described time point: new active TB diagnosis, blood taken before or within 7 days of starting treatment. Tuberculosis was confirmed by positive sputum smear and/or M. tuberculosis culture. The germline V gene encodes CDR1 MNHNS and CDR2 SASEGT. Trimming at V came to 2 bases and at J to 5 bases, leaving 11 bases not matched to a gene. This CDR3 region has 17 residues. About this clone itself: Its antigen remains unknown.

Sequencing was performed on PBMCs, taken at tuberculosis diagnosis. The J gene is TRBJ1-5, the V gene TRBV6-1; 8 bases fit TRBD1. The clonotype originates from an adult with tuberculosis. In DNA, the CDR3 is TGTGCCAGCAGTGAAAAGTCAGGGGGCCGGTCACATCAGCCCCAGCATTTT. It yields the protein CASSEKSGGRSHQPQHF.